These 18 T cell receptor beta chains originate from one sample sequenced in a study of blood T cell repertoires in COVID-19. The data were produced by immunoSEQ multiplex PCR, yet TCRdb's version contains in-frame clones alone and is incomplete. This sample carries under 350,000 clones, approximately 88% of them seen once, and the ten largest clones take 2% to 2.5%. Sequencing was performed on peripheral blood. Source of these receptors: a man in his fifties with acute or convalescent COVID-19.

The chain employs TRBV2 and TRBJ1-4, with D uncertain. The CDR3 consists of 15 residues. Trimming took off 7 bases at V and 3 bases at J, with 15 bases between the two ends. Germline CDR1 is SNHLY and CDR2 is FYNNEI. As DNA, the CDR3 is TGTGCCAGCACTGACGGGGATCAGTCTAATGAAAAACTGTTTTTT. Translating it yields CASTDGDQSNEKLFF.

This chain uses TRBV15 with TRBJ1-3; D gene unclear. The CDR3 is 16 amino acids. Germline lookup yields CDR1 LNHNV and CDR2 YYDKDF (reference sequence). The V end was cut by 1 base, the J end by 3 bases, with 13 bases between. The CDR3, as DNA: TGTGCCACCAGCAGAGGAGCGGGGAGCTATGGAAACACCATATATTTT. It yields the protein CATSRGAGSYGNTIYF. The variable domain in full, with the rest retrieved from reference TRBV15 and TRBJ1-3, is DAMVIQNPRYQVTQFGKPVTLSCSQTLNHNVMYWYQQKSSQAPKLLFHYYDKDFNNEADTPDNFQSRRPNTSFCFLDIRSPGLGDTAMYLCATSRGAGSYGNTIYFGEGSWLTVV.

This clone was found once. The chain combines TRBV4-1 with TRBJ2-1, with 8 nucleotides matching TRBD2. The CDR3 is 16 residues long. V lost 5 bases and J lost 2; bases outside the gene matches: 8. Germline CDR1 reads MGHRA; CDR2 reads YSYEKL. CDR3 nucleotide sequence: TGCGCCAGCAGCGGACGCGGGGGGCCCCCCTACAATGAGCAGTTCTTC. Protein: CASSGRGGPPYNEQFF.

CDR3 in DNA: TGTGCCAGCAGCCCGGGTCTGACTAGCAATCAGCCCCAGCATTTT. Encoded protein: CASSPGLTSNQPQHF. This chain joins TRBV5-5 and TRBJ1-5; no clear D gene. From germline, CDR1 is SGHKS and CDR2 YYEKEE (reference sequence). The germline V and J ends were trimmed by 4 bases and 0 bases, with 11 bases remaining between them. This CDR3 is 15 amino acids long.

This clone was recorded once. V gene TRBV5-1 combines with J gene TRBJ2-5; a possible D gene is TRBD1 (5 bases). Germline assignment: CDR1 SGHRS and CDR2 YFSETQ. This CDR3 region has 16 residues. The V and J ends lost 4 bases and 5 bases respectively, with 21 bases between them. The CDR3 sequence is CASSAAGAELRETQYF. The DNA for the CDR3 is TGCGCCAGCAGCGCTGCTGGGGCCGAGCTCCGGGAGACCCAGTACTTC.

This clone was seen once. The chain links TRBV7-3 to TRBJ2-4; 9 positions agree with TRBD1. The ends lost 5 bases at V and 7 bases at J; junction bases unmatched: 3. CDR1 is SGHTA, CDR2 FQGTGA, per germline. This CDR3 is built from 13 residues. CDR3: CASSRDRGNIQYF. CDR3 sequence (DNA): TGTGCCAGCAGCCGCGACAGGGGGAACATTCAGTACTTC.

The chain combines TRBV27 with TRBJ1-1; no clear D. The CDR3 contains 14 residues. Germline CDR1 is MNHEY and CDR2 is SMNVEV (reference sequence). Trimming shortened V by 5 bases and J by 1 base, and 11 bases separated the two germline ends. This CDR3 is CASSPGSWNTEAFF. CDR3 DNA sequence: TGTGCCAGCAGTCCAGGATCATGGAACACTGAAGCTTTCTTT.

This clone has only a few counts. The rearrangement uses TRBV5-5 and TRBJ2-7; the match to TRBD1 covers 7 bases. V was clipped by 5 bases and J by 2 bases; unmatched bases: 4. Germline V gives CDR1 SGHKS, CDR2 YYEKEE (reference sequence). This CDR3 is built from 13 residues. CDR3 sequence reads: CASSLQGTYEQYF. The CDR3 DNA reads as TGTGCCAGCAGTTTACAGGGGACCTACGAGCAGTACTTC.

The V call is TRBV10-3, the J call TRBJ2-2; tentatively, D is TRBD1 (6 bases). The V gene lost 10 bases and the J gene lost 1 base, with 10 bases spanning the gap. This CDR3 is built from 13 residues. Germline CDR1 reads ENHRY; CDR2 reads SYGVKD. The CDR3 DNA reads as TGTGCCACCCGGACAGAGAACACCGGGGAGCTGTTTTTT. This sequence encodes CATRTENTGELFF.

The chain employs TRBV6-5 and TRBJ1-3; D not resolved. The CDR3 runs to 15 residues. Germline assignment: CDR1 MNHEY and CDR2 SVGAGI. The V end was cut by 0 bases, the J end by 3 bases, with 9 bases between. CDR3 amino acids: CASSYSIGVGNTIYF. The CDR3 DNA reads TGTGCCAGCAGTTACTCGATCGGTGTTGGAAACACCATATATTTT.

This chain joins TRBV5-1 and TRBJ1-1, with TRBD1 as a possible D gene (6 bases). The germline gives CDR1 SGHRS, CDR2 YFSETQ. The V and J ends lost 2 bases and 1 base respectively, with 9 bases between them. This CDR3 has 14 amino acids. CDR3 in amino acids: CASSFEGENTEAFF. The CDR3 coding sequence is TGCGCCAGCAGCTTTGAGGGGGAGAACACTGAAGCTTTCTTT.

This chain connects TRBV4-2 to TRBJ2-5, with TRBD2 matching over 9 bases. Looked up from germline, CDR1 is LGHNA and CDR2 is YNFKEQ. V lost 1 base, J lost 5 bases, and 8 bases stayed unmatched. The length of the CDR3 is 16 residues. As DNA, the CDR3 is TGTGCCAGCAGCCAAGCGGGAGCGGGGGGCCTTGAGACCCAGTACTTC. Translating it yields CASSQAGAGGLETQYF.

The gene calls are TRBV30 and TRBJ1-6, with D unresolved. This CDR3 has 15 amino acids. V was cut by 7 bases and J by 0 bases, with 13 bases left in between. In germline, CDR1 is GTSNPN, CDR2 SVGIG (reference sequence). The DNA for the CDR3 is TGTGCCTCCCCTACGGGGAGCTCCTATAATTCACCCCTCCACTTT. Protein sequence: CASPTGSSYNSPLHF.

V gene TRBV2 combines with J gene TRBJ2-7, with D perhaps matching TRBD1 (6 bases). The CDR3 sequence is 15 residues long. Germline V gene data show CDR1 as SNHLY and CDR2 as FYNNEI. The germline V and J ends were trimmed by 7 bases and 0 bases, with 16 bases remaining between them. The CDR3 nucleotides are TGTGCCAGCAACCCACCGGACAGCAGCTCCTACGAGCAGTACTTC. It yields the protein CASNPPDSSSYEQYF.

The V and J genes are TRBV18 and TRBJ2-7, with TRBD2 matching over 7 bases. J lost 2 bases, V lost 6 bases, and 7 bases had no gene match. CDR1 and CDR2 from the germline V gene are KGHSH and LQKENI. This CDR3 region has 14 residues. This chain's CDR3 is CASSLSGGTYEQYF. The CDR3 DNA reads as TGTGCCAGCTCCCTCTCCGGGGGGACCTACGAGCAGTACTTC.

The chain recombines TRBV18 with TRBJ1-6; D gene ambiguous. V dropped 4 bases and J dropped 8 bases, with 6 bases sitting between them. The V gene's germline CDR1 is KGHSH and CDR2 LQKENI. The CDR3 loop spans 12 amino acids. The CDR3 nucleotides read TGTGCCAGCTCACTCTTCGATTCACCCCTCCACTTT. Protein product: CASSLFDSPLHF.

The CDR3 reads CASSQDGLAGGLWETQYF. The CDR3 coding sequence is TGTGCCAGCAGCCAAGATGGCCTAGCGGGGGGGCTGTGGGAGACCCAGTACTTC. The rearrangement links TRBV3-1 (or the pseudogene TRBV3-2) to TRBJ2-5, with 12 bases fitting TRBD2. Per the germline V gene, CDR1 is LGHDT and CDR2 is YNNKEL (reference sequence). This CDR3 is 18 amino acids long. The V gene end was trimmed by 0 bases and the J gene end by 5 bases; junction bases not matched to a gene: 10.

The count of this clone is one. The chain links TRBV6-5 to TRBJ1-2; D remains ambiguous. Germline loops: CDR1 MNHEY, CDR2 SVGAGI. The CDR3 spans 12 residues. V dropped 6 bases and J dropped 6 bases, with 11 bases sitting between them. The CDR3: CASRRRAHGYTF. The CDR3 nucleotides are TGTGCCAGCAGGAGGAGGGCCCATGGCTACACCTTC.